Reported below is one T cell receptor beta chain. The CDR3 extends over 14 amino acids. Germline lookup yields CDR1 SNHLY and CDR2 FYNNEI. With 5 bases clipped from V and 4 bases from J, the junction kept 5 bases outside the gene matches. The treatment was: oral pan-JAK inhibitor, 5-10 mg twice daily. The authors extracted RNA and reverse transcribed it into cDNA as the sequencing template. Assay used: immunoSEQ multiplex PCR; TCRdb lists only in-frame clones, some missing. This sample has about 180,000 clones, with approximately 49% found just once. The sample belongs to a study of CD8+ T cells in alopecia areata.

The TCR sequence derives from a human donor with alopecia areata. The sequencing used CD8+ T cells sorted from blood, collected between weeks 51 and 54, from a patient treated with tofacitinib. The rearrangement links TRBV2 to TRBJ2-5, with TRBD1 matching over 9 bases. The CDR3 bases are TGTGCCAGCAGTCAGGACAGGGGTCCAGAGACCCAGTACTTC. This encodes CASSQDRGPETQYF.